The 16 T cell receptor beta chains presented below share a single source sample, sequenced in a study of PD-1 blockade in classical Hodgkin lymphoma. All patients experienced relapse after autologous stem cell transplantation, and brentuximab vedotin exposure was variable. Repertoires were generated with immunoSEQ multiplex PCR, while TCRdb's copy carries only in-frame clones and drops some. The data hold approximately 52,000 clones, with 73% observed a single time. This sample comprised peripheral blood mononuclear cells (PBMCs), obtained before the second cycle of nivolumab. The receptors were sampled from a human donor with classical Hodgkin lymphoma.

The chain combines TRBV10-3 with TRBJ1-1, with a possible D match to TRBD1 (6 bases). Trimming took 3 bases from V and 4 from J, leaving 12 bases between them. CDR3 size: 14 residues. CDR1 is ENHRY and CDR2 is SYGVKD in the germline V gene. The CDR3: CAISERQGSTEAFF. The CDR3 nucleotides are TGTGCCATCAGTGAAAGGCAGGGGAGCACTGAAGCTTTCTTT.

The chain combines TRBV7-9 with TRBJ1-1; D unclear. The CDR3 sequence is 13 residues long. Germline CDR1 and CDR2: SEHNR and FQNEAQ (reference sequence). Deletions cut 3 bases from V and 6 bases from J, with 11 bases between. CDR3 DNA: TGTGCCAGCAGCTTTCCGGGTGACGCTGAAGCTTTCTTT. Translation gives CASSFPGDAEAFF. The full variable domain, its missing parts supplied by reference TRBV7-9 and TRBJ1-1, is DTGVSQNPRHKITKRGQNVTFRCDPISEHNRLYWYRQTLGQGPEFLTYFQNEAQLEKSRLLSDRFSAERPKGSFSTLEIQRTEQGDSAMYLCASSFPGDAEAFFGQGTRLTVV.

This chain links TRBV28 with TRBJ1-2, with D perhaps TRBD1 (6 bases). The V gene lost 7 bases and the J gene lost 8 bases, with 23 bases spanning the gap. CDR3 size: 15 residues. The germline gives CDR1 MDHEN, CDR2 SYDVKM. The CDR3 region has the DNA TGTGCCAGCACCCGAAGTAGGCCAGGGGATAGAGGCTACACCTTC. Protein sequence: CASTRSRPGDRGYTF.

The genes are TRBV6-5 and TRBJ2-7, with 9 bases aligning to TRBD2. The CDR3 runs 14 residues. CDR1 and CDR2 (germline): MNHEY, SVGAGI. The J segment lost 3 bases and the V segment lost 8 bases, leaving 8 bases of the junction unmatched. The CDR3: CASRRGTSSYEQYF. CDR3 sequence (DNA): TGTGCCAGCCGGAGGGGGACTAGCAGCTACGAGCAGTACTTC.

This clone was observed a few times. The CDR3 DNA is TGTGCCAGCAGCCCAGCACAGGGCCTCGCGCAGTATTTT. It specifies CASSPAQGLAQYF. V is TRBV14 and J is TRBJ2-3; D might be TRBD1 (6 bases). The CDR3 is 13 amino acids. Germline lookup yields CDR1 SGHDN and CDR2 FVKESK. V lost 4 bases to trimming and J lost 10 bases, with 15 bases between them.

CDR3 sequence reads: CASSFTGTTYEQYF. CDR3 DNA: TGCGCCAGCAGCTTCACCGGGACTACCTACGAGCAGTACTTC. The genes are TRBV5-1 and TRBJ2-7; 7 positions match TRBD2. V lost 2 bases and J lost 2; bases outside the gene matches: 4. CDR1 is SGHRS, CDR2 YFSETQ, per germline. CDR3 size: 14 residues. Full variable domain (remainder filled in from reference TRBV5-1 and TRBJ2-7): KAGVTQTPRYLIKTRGQQVTLSCSPISGHRSVSWYQQTPGQGLQFLFEYFSETQRNKGNFPGRFSGRQFSNSRSEMNVSTLELGDSALYLCASSFTGTTYEQYFGPGTRLTVT.

This clone has just a few counts. CDR3: CASTRTGEETQYF. The CDR3 DNA reads as TGTGCCAGCACCCGGACAGGGGAAGAGACCCAGTACTTC. V usage is TRBV6-5 and J usage is TRBJ2-5; 9 bases line up with TRBD1. The CDR3 length is 13 residues. The V segment lost 7 bases and the J segment 3 bases; nucleotides outside the gene matches: 3. Germline V lookup: CDR1 MNHEY, CDR2 SVGAGI.

This chain joins TRBV29-1 and TRBJ1-3; D is unresolved. V lost 5 bases, J lost 4 bases, and 6 bases lay in between. Germline V gene data show CDR1 as SQVTM and CDR2 as ANQGSEA. The CDR3 sequence is 11 residues long. CDR3 in DNA: TGCAGCGTTTTGGTCGGAAACACCATATATTTT. It yields the protein CSVLVGNTIYF.

V gene TRBV19 combines with J gene TRBJ2-7, with 10 bases identical to TRBD1. This CDR3 is 16 amino acids long. The J segment lost 2 bases and the V segment lost 8 bases, leaving 12 bases of the junction unmatched. Germline-derived CDR1 and CDR2 are LNHDA and SQIVND (reference sequence). The CDR3 here is CASGRTSGQGPYEQYF. CDR3 DNA: TGTGCCAGTGGGAGAACTTCGGGACAGGGGCCCTACGAGCAGTACTTC.

This chain uses TRBV11-1 with TRBJ1-1, with D possibly being TRBD1 (6 bases). V was trimmed by 1 base and J by 7 bases, leaving 16 bases between them. From germline, CDR1 is SGHAT and CDR2 FQDESV (reference sequence). The CDR3 loop spans 15 amino acids. The CDR3 nucleotides are TGTGCCAGCAGCTTAGGATCACAGGGAGGTGGTGAAGCTTTCTTT. Translated: CASSLGSQGGGEAFF. Full variable domain (rest looked up from reference TRBV11-1 and TRBJ1-1): EAEVAQSPRYKITEKSQAVAFWCDPISGHATLYWYRQILGQGPELLVQFQDESVVDDSQLPKDRFSAERLKGVDSTLKIQPAELGDSAMYLCASSLGSQGGGEAFFGQGTRLTVV.

In this sample, this clone turned up many times. The rearrangement uses TRBV30 and TRBJ1-2; D not resolved. Between the trimmed V and J ends, which lost 5 bases and 0 bases, there was a span of 13 bases. CDR1 is GTSNPN and CDR2 is SVGIG in the germline V gene (reference sequence). The CDR3 has 14 residues. The CDR3 is CAWARHDANYGYTF. In DNA, the CDR3 is TGTGCCTGGGCCCGACACGACGCTAACTATGGCTACACCTTC.

As concerns this clone: Being one base from a much bigger clone, this may be a read error. The chain employs TRBV7-6 and TRBJ1-5; maybe TRBD1 (6 bases). Germline values: CDR1 SGHVS, CDR2 FNYEAQ. With 1 base removed from V and 3 bases from J, the gap between germline ends came to 10 bases. The CDR3 is 15 amino acids. The CDR3: CASSLGAGANQPQHF. The CDR3 DNA is TGTGCCAGCAGCTTAGGGGCAGGGGCCAATCAGCCCCAGCATTTT.

The rearrangement links TRBV7-3 to TRBJ2-5; the match to TRBD2 covers 11 bases. The CDR3 spans 15 residues. CDR1 and CDR2 from the germline V gene are SGHTA and FQGTGA. Trimming at V came to 5 bases and at J to 1 base, leaving 3 bases not matched to a gene. The chain's CDR3 is CASSLAGGLQETQYF. The DNA for the CDR3 is TGTGCCAGCAGCCTAGCGGGAGGACTCCAAGAGACCCAGTACTTC.

The genes are TRBV5-1 and TRBJ2-5; 9 bases align to TRBD1. CDR3 size: 16 residues. Trimming at V came to 4 bases and at J to 5 bases, leaving 12 bases not matched to a gene. Germline values: CDR1 SGHRS, CDR2 YFSETQ. CDR3 coding DNA: TGCGCCAGCAGCCCGGGACAGGGTCAGGGAGTGGAGACCCAGTACTTC. This codes for CASSPGQGQGVETQYF. The full variable domain, with the rest looked up from reference TRBV5-1 and TRBJ2-5, is KAGVTQTPRYLIKTRGQQVTLSCSPISGHRSVSWYQQTPGQGLQFLFEYFSETQRNKGNFPGRFSGRQFSNSRSEMNVSTLELGDSALYLCASSPGQGQGVETQYFGPGTRLLVL.

This sequence joins TRBV7-9 and TRBJ1-4; 7 bases align to TRBD1. This CDR3 spans 14 amino acids. V shed 5 bases and J 2 bases; nucleotides not matched to a gene: 2. Germline V CDR1 and CDR2: SEHNR, FQNEAQ (reference sequence). The CDR3 nucleotides are TGTGCCAGCAGCCCGGACAGGACTAATGAAAAACTGTTTTTT. It is translated as CASSPDRTNEKLFF.

The V and J genes are TRBV7-8 and TRBJ1-3; 9 bases map to TRBD1. The CDR3 length is 16 residues. V shed 5 bases, J shed 2 bases, and the junction held 7 bases outside the gene matches. From germline, CDR1 is SGHVS and CDR2 FQNEAQ. The CDR3 sequence: CASSDITGGAGNTIYF. The CDR3 bases are TGTGCCAGCAGCGATATTACAGGGGGCGCTGGAAACACCATATATTTT.